What follows describes a single T cell receptor (beta chain). The antigen remains undetermined. The data derive from a study of regulatory and conventional T cells in RAG deficiency. Points from the study as a whole: Patient subsets had shorter CDR3s; Omenn Treg-Tconv overlap exceeded 80%. Shannon entropy was markedly lower and Simpson indices higher in RAG-deficient patients than control T-cell subsets. Compared with controls, unique Treg TCR beta sequences dropped around 100-fold in Omenn syndrome and CID/AS.

Assay: immunoSEQ multiplex PCR; the TCRdb copy retains only in-frame clones and omits some. Among around 30,000 clones listed, approximately 90% were seen once. The V gene's germline CDR1 is SGHRS and CDR2 YFSETQ. Trimming at V came to 3 bases and at J to 4 bases, leaving 11 bases not matched to a gene. The length of the CDR3 is 16 residues. Separately, the same data were catalogued under a study of regulatory T cells. That paper adds: Amplification used 52 TRBV primers and 13 TRBJ primers. Regulatory T cells showed the strongest V-J pair restriction and V/J gene skewing among patient repertoires.

The origin of this receptor is a human donor in good health. V is TRBV5-1 and J is TRBJ1-1, with TRBD1 identical over 8 bases. The sequenced sample consisted of CD8+ T cells sorted from blood. CDR3 nucleotides: TGCGCCAGCAGCTCTCCCCGGGACAGGTTATCCACTGAAGCTTTCTTT. It codes for CASSSPRDRLSTEAFF.